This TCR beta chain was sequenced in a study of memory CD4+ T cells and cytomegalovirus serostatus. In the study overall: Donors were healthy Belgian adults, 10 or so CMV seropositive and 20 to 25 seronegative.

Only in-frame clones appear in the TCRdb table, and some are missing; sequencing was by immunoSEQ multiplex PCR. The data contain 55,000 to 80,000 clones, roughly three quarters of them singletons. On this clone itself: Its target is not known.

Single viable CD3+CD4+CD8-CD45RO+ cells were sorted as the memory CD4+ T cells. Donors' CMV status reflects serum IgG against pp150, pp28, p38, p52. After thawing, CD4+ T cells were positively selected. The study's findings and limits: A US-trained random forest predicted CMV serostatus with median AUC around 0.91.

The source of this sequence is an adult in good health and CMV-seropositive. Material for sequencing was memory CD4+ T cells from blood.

CDR3 nucleotide sequence: TGTGCCAGTCTTAGGACGGGGCACCAAAACTATGGCTACACCTTC. Amino acids: CASLRTGHQNYGYTF. The V call is TRBV19, the J call TRBJ1-2; tentatively, D is TRBD1 (5 bases). This CDR3 is 15 amino acids long. Germline CDR1 reads LNHDA; CDR2 reads SQIVND (reference sequence). The V end was cut by 8 bases, the J end by 2 bases, with 18 bases between.